This T cell receptor beta chain was identified in a study of cytomegalovirus exposure and HLA in healthy donors (dated by TCRdb to the late 2010s). A note on the overall study: According to a later analysis, one platform produced both the roughly 130 validation repertoires and the roughly 650 repertoires of the first cohort. To predict cytomegalovirus infection status, the study brought together high-throughput TCR immunosequencing, statistical association of individual TCRs with disease status, and machine learning. In addition to the first cohort of around 670 subjects, a separate validation cohort of around 110 different subjects was used. The study aimed to test whether cataloging public T cell receptors could reveal signatures of past pathogen exposure.

In the case of this clone: Its antigen remains unidentified. Within one base of it there is no much larger clone, and no base qualities were kept.

The CDR3 contains 15 residues, cysteine and phenylalanine counted. Of the read, only the CDR3 DNA is kept; its 45 bases are in frame from base 1. CDR1 and CDR2 (MNHEY, SVGAGI) derive from the germline V gene. Trimming at the junction amounts to 4 bases on V and 1 base on J, and the germline ends lie 13 bases apart. Separate from the roughly 650-subject first cohort, the validation cohort of 95 to 150 subjects was the group to which the donors belonged. Findings and caveats that apply to the study as a whole: In both the original and validation cohorts, the classifier was reported to diagnose cytomegalovirus status with high specificity and sensitivity. A few of the identified cytomegalovirus-associated TCR beta chains were confirmed in vitro to be specific for cytomegalovirus antigens. A later analysis had no HLA typing for the validation cohort, so co-occurrence there was scored across all 110 or so repertoires. While some public TCRs were present in many individuals, most TCR sequences turned up only very rarely across donors. A total of 150 or so TCR beta chains were listed by the study as associated with cytomegalovirus. It was suggested by the authors that the approach could potentially be generalized to other disease states and immunological phenotypes. Of the cluster scores, 90% to 95% were above 0 in a later analysis, which found that TCRs clustered in the first cohort also tended to co-occur in the 95 to 150 validation repertoires.

The library was obtained by the immunoSEQ multiplex PCR assay. Turning to the authors' computational methods: To diagnose cytomegalovirus status from the catalog of TCR beta chain sequences, a statistical classification framework was built. Drawn from immuneACCESS, this table holds only the in-frame rearrangements with V and J called that TCRdb kept. Clones are partly lost; checked studies trace under half to an unresolved V gene and leave the rest unexplained. D and trimming were read from the DNA, whereas the V and J calls and clone size are those reported in that table. The sample table shows around 300,000 clones, and 86% are seen once. Roughly 1% of the sample is held by the ten biggest clonotypes.

This sequence originates from a woman between 18 and 30 years old in good health and CMV-seronegative. The V gene is TRBV6-5 and the J gene is TRBJ1-1; TRBD1 could be the D gene, as 6 bases match. The sample was PBMCs. The CDR3 sequence is CASSSAGVGNTEAFF. In nucleotides, the sequence is TGTGCCAGCAGTTCCGCAGGGGTTGGGAACACTGAAGCTTTCTTT.